This T cell receptor beta chain is drawn from a study of T cell responses to AZD1222 COVID-19 vaccine. General study findings and limits: Donors, mostly white British, included more females; clonal diversity was possibly underestimated.

J gave up 5 bases and V 2 bases, and 5 bases lay outside the gene matches. There are 15 residues in the CDR3. Germline-derived CDR1 and CDR2 are SGHAT and FQNNGV. TCRdb keeps only in-frame clones here, not all; method: immunoSEQ multiplex PCR. The repertoire holds around 44,000 clones, with 65% to 90% as singletons. Pooled in the analysis were second doses at about 4 or about 12 weeks. On this clone: What it recognizes is unknown.

The rearrangement joins TRBV11-2 to TRBJ2-1, with 8 nucleotides matching TRBD1. The sequencing used peripheral blood, collected 28 days after the second AZD1222 dose. This TCR derives from an adult who received the AZD1222 COVID-19 vaccine. The CDR3 loop is CASSLMETGDNEQFF. The CDR3 DNA reads as TGTGCCAGCAGCTTAATGGAGACAGGGGACAATGAGCAGTTCTTC.